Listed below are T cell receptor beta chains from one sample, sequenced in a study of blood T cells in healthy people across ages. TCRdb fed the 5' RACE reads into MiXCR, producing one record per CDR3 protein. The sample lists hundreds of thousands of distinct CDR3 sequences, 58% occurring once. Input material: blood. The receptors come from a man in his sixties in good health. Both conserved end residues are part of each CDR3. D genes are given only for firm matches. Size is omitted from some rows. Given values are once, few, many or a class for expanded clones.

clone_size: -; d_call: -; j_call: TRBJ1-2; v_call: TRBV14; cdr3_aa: CASSQSGSYGYTF; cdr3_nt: TGTGCCAGCAGCCAATCAGGGAGCTATGGCTACACCTTC
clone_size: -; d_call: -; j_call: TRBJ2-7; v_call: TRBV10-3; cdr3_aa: CAISEGPLYNEQYF; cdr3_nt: TGTGCCATCAGTGAGGGGCCCCTTTACAATGAGCAGTACTTC
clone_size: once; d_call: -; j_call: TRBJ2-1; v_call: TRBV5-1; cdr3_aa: CASSSGDGSSYNEQFF; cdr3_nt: TGCGCCAGCAGCTCAGGGGACGGGAGCTCCTACAATGAGCAGTTCTTC
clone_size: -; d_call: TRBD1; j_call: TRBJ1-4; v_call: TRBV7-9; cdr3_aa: CASSPRMGQLNEKLFF; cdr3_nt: TGTGCCAGCAGCCCCAGGATGGGACAGCTTAATGAAAAACTGTTTTTT
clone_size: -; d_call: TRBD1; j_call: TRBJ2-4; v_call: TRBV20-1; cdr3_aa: CSATTGGESKNIQYF; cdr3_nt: TGCAGTGCTACCACAGGGGGCGAATCCAAAAACATTCAGTACTTC
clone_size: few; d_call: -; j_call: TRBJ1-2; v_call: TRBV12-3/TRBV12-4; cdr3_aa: CASSLRGIYGYTF; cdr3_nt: TGTGCCAGCAGTCTCAGGGGAATCTATGGCTACACCTTC
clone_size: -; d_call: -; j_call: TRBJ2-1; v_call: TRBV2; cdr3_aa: CASSEGRNSYNEQFF; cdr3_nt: TGTGCCAGCAGTGAAGGTCGAAACTCCTACAATGAGCAGTTCTTC
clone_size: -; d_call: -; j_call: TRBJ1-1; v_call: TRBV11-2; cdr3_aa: CASSPLRTVNPEAFF; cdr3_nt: TGTGCCAGCAGCCCACTGAGGACGGTGAACCCTGAAGCTTTCTTT
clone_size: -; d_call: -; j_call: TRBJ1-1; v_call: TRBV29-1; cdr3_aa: CSVGGDRRGGRAFF; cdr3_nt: TGCAGCGTTGGGGGAGACAGGCGAGGAGGACGGGCTTTCTTT
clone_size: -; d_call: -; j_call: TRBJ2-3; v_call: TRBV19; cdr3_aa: CASSIMAGAADTQYF; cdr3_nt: TGTGCCAGTAGTATTATGGCGGGGGCGGCAGATACGCAGTATTTT
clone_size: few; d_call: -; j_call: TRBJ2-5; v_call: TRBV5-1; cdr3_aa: CASRKVQETQYF; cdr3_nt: TGCGCCAGCAGGAAGGTCCAAGAGACCCAGTACTTC
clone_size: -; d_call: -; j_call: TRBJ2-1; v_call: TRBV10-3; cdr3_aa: CATFGSSSYNEQFF; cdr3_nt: TGTGCCACATTCGGTTCGAGCTCCTACAATGAGCAGTTCTTC
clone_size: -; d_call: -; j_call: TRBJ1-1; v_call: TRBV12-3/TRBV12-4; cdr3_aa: CASSLPRGGYTEAFF; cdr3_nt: TGTGCCAGCAGTTTACCCAGGGGCGGGTACACTGAAGCTTTCTTT
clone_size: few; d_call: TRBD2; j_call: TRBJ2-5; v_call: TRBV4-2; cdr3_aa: CASSRTLGLGEETQYF; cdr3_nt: TGTGCCAGCAGCCGAACACTGGGACTAGGGGAAGAGACCCAGTACTTC
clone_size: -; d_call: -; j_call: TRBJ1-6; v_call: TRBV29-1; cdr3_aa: CSVEVQIGSPLHF; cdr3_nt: TGCAGCGTTGAGGTACAGATCGGTTCACCCCTCCACTTT
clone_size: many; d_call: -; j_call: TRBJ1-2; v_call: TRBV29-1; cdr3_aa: CSASGQGNYGYTF; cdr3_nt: TGCAGCGCCTCCGGGCAGGGGAACTATGGCTACACCTTC
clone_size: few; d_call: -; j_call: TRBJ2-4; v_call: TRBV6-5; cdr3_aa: CASSYSPGTESAKNIQYF; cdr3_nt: TGTGCCAGCAGTTACTCGCCCGGGACCGAGTCAGCCAAAAACATTCAGTACTTC
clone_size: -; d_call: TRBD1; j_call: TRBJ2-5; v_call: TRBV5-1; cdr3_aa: CASSLGQGIGEQYF; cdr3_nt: TGCGCCAGCAGCCTGGGACAGGGGATCGGAGAGCAGTACTTC
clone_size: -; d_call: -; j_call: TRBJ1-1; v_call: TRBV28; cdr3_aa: CASSENLDTEAFF; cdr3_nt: TGTGCCAGCAGTGAAAATTTGGACACTGAAGCTTTCTTT
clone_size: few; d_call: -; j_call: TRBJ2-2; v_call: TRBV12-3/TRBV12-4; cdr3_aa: CASSFNPANTGELFF; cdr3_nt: TGTGCCAGCAGTTTCAACCCCGCGAACACCGGGGAGCTGTTTTTT
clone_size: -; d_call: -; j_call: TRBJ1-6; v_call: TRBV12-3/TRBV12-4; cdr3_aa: CASSTLGMGYNSPLHF; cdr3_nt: TGTGCCAGCAGTACCCTCGGGATGGGCTATAATTCACCCCTCCACTTT
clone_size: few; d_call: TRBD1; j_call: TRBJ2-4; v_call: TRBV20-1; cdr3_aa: CSATGTVAKNIQYF; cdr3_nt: TGCAGTGCTACCGGGACAGTAGCCAAAAACATTCAGTACTTC
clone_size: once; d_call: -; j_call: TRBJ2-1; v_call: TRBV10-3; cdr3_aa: CAISGGAGAGTRGEQFF; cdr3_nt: TGTGCCATCAGTGGGGGGGCTGGGGCCGGGACCCGGGGTGAGCAGTTCTTC
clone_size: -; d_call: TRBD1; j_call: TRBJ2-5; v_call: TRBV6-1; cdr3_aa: CASSEDRDRFMEQYF; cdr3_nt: TGTGCCAGCAGTGAAGACCGGGACAGGTTTATGGAGCAGTACTTC
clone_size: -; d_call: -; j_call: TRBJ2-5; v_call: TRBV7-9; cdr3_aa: CASSLEVSKETQYF; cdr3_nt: TGTGCCAGCAGCTTAGAAGTTAGCAAAGAGACCCAGTACTTC
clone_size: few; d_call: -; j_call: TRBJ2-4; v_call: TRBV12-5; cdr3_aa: CASALGGRAKNIQYF; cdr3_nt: TGTGCTAGTGCCCTCGGGGGGCGAGCCAAAAACATTCAGTACTTC
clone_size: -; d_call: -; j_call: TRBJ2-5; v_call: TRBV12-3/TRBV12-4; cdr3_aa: CASSPASTQETQYF; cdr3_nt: TGTGCCAGCAGCCCCGCTAGTACCCAAGAGACCCAGTACTTC
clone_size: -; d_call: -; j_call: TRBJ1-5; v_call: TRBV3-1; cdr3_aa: CASSQDSGTRSQPQHF; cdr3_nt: TGTGCCAGCAGCCAAGATTCCGGGACTCGAAGTCAGCCCCAGCATTTT
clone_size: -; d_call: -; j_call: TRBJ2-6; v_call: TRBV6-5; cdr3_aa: CASSYYRSGANVLTF; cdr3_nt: TGTGCCAGCAGTTACTACCGCTCTGGGGCCAACGTCCTGACTTTC
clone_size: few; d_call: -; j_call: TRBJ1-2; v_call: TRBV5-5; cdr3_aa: CASSTEGYGYTF; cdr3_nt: TGTGCCAGCAGCACGGAGGGGTATGGCTACACCTTC
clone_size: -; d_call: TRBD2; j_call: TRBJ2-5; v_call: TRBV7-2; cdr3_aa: CASSPRTSCEQYF; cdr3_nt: TGTGCCAGCAGCCCCCGGACTAGCTGTGAGCAGTACTTC